This TCR beta chain was identified during a study of radiotherapy plus CTLA-4 blockade in lung cancer. The data were produced by immunoSEQ multiplex PCR, yet TCRdb's version contains in-frame clones alone and is incomplete. The data hold roughly 50,000 clones, with over 75% observed a single time. J was trimmed by 2 bases and V by 4 bases; bases with no gene match: 4. This CDR3 comprises 17 residues. Germline lookup yields CDR1 SGHTA and CDR2 FQGNSA. The J gene is TRBJ2-1, the V gene TRBV7-2; TRBD2 matches at 14 bases. The source was peripheral blood, collected from a patient treated with radiotherapy plus ipilimumab. The receptor was derived from a human donor with non-small cell lung cancer whose response to radiotherapy plus ipilimumab could not be evaluated. CDR3 bases: TGTGCCAGCAGCTCTCGGACTAGCGGGAGGCCCTACAATGAGCAGTTCTTC. Amino acids: CASSSRTSGRPYNEQFF. The full variable domain, its missing parts supplied by reference TRBV7-2 and TRBJ2-1, is GAGVSQSPSNKVTEKGKDVELRCDPISGHTALYWYRQSLGQGLEFLIYFQGNSAPDKSGLPSDRFSAERTGGSVSTLTIQRTQQEDSAVYLCASSSRTSGRPYNEQFFGPGTRLTVL.